This TCR beta chain was captured in a study of T-cell memory formation after mild COVID-19. TCRdb called the 5' RACE reads again in MiXCR, with one record for every CDR3 protein. The sample shows hundreds of thousands of distinct CDR3 sequences, 15% to 20% of them seen only once. Ten or more counts support this clonotype. Its target is unknown. The germline V gene encodes CDR1 MGHRA and CDR2 YSYEKL. The CDR3 sequence is 16 residues long. After removal of 3 bases from V and 4 bases from J, the junction contained 10 bases not matched to a gene. Points from the study as a whole: Cross-reactive memory appears to have joined, as suggested by some responding clones showing up in pre-infection memory. Clones contracting over day 15 to 85 were CD4/CD8 balanced, with later expanders leaning CD4+. Among CD4+ contracting clones, most were CM and EM, and CD8+ ones EMRA. Whether second-wave clones peaking at day 37 were SARS-CoV-2 specific went unconfirmed.

This sequence was found in a man younger than 30 who had mild COVID-19 (a few samples of this study predate the infection). Cell type and time point are not known. The rearrangement links TRBV4-1 to TRBJ1-2; 8 positions match TRBD1. Sequencing was carried out using PBMCs or a T cell subset sorted from them (not recorded which). CDR3 coding DNA: TGCGCCAGCAGCCAGACTACAGGGGGGCGCTCCTATGGCTACACCTTC. As protein: CASSQTTGGRSYGYTF.